These 32 T cell receptor beta chains came from one sample sequenced in a study of blood T cell repertoires in COVID-19. The protocol was immunoSEQ multiplex PCR, while the TCRdb copy is restricted to in-frame clones and leaves out a portion. In the table there are tens of thousands of clones, about 80% of which are singletons. Sequencing used peripheral blood. The receptors derive from a woman aged 55-70 years with acute or convalescent COVID-19.

The chain employs TRBV10-3 and TRBJ1-1; D is possibly TRBD1 (6 bases). Germline V gene lookup returns CDR1 ENHRY and CDR2 SYGVKD. V shed 3 bases and J shed 7 bases, with 15 bases lying between them. The CDR3 is made up of 14 amino acids. Written as DNA, the CDR3 is TGTGCCATCAGTGAAAGGGGTTGGGACATTGAAGCTTTCTTT. The encoded protein is CAISERGWDIEAFF.

This clone was found once. This chain uses TRBV29-1 with TRBJ2-2; D is ambiguous. The CDR3 loop spans 12 amino acids. Trimming shortened V by 7 bases and J by 6 bases, and 12 bases separated the two germline ends. Germline loops: CDR1 SQVTM, CDR2 ANQGSEA. The CDR3 DNA reads TGCAGCGGGATAGACTTGGCCGGGGAGCTGTTTTTT. This codes for CSGIDLAGELFF.

This chain connects TRBV6-6 to TRBJ1-2, with D maybe TRBD1 (6 bases). Germline lookup yields CDR1 MNHNY and CDR2 SVGAGI (reference sequence). The CDR3 has 14 residues. V lost 4 bases, J lost 6 bases, and 15 bases lay in between. In nucleotides, the CDR3 is TGTGCCAGCAGTTTGCCGGGACATGAAAATGGCTACACCTTC. Translation: CASSLPGHENGYTF.

The chain links TRBV19 to TRBJ2-7, with 10 nucleotides matching TRBD2. The CDR3 contains 15 residues. V was clipped by 1 base and J by 6 bases; unmatched bases: 6. The V gene's germline CDR1 is LNHDA and CDR2 SQIVND (reference sequence). Here the CDR3 reads CASSIAVLAGTEQYF. The DNA of the CDR3 is TGTGCCAGTAGTATAGCAGTACTAGCGGGGACCGAGCAGTACTTC.

The CDR3 region is CASIAGGGEETQYF. The CDR3 coding sequence is TGTGCCAGTATAGCGGGGGGTGGAGAAGAGACCCAGTACTTC. The chain carries TRBV19 and TRBJ2-5, with 10 nucleotides matching TRBD2. Germline V lookup: CDR1 LNHDA, CDR2 SQIVND (reference sequence). The V and J ends lost 7 bases and 3 bases, in that order; junction bases with no gene match: 5. This CDR3 is 14 amino acids long.

V and J are TRBV11-2 and TRBJ1-2, with 7 bases identical to TRBD1. The CDR3 spans 18 residues. Germline-derived CDR1 and CDR2 are SGHAT and FQNNGV. The V and J ends lost 0 bases and 8 bases, in that order; junction bases with no gene match: 18. CDR3 sequence (DNA): TGTGCCAGCAGCTTAGAGGGGGTGACAGGGCCAGGTACTGGGGGCTACACCTTC. Its protein product is CASSLEGVTGPGTGGYTF.

The chain carries TRBV2 and TRBJ1-2; maybe TRBD1 (5 bases). Germline CDR1 SNHLY, CDR2 FYNNEI. This CDR3 is 15 amino acids long. Trimming removed 2 bases at V and 2 bases at J, with 12 bases between. This CDR3 is CASSERGLTNYGYTF. The CDR3 DNA is TGTGCCAGCAGTGAAAGGGGTCTTACCAACTATGGCTACACCTTC.

The rearrangement links TRBV2 to TRBJ1-3; D gene ambiguous. The CDR3 totals 12 residues. Germline values: CDR1 SNHLY, CDR2 FYNNEI. The V and J ends lost 3 bases and 3 bases respectively, with 3 bases between them. The CDR3 DNA sequence: TGTGCCAGCAGTGACTTTGGAAACACCATATATTTT. The encoded protein is CASSDFGNTIYF.

The V gene is TRBV7-2, the J gene TRBJ2-5; 13 bases line up with TRBD2. Trimming at V came to 5 bases and at J to 2 bases, leaving 8 bases not matched to a gene. The V gene's germline CDR1 is SGHTA and CDR2 FQGNSA. CDR3 size: 17 residues. CDR3 in amino acids: CASSPDTLAGGQETQYF. Written as DNA, the CDR3 is TGTGCCAGCAGCCCCGACACACTAGCGGGGGGGCAAGAGACCCAGTACTTC.

The J gene is TRBJ1-2, the V gene TRBV19; D is possibly TRBD1 (5 bases). This CDR3 is built from 14 residues. Trimming took off 7 bases at V and 6 bases at J, with 18 bases between the two ends. Germline CDR1 LNHDA, CDR2 SQIVND (reference sequence). The CDR3 sequence is CASIGAGKYDGYTF. The CDR3 DNA reads as TGTGCCAGTATTGGGGCAGGGAAGTATGATGGCTACACCTTC.

This chain connects TRBV5-4 to TRBJ2-1, with D perhaps TRBD2 (7 bases). This CDR3 region has 16 residues. Trimming stripped 4 bases from V and 5 bases from J, with 19 bases between. Germline values: CDR1 SGHNT, CDR2 YYREEE (reference sequence). The CDR3 nucleotides are TGTGCCAGCAGCCGGGGGGCTGGCTTAGGGAACAATGAGCAGTTCTTC. Translated, it gives CASSRGAGLGNNEQFF.

V and J are TRBV7-9 and TRBJ2-1, with 8 nucleotides matching TRBD1. V dropped 4 bases and J dropped 14; count of bases not matched to a gene: 13. Germline CDR1 reads SEHNR; CDR2 reads FQNEAQ (reference sequence). The CDR3 runs 14 residues. This CDR3 reads CASSSTHDRGRKFF. CDR3 coding DNA: TGTGCCAGCAGCTCCACCCACGACAGGGGTAGGAAGTTCTTC. Full variable domain (outside the CDR3, taken from reference TRBV7-9 and TRBJ2-1): DTGVSQNPRHKITKRGQNVTFRCDPISEHNRLYWYRQTLGQGPEFLTYFQNEAQLEKSRLLSDRFSAERPKGSFSTLEIQRTEQGDSAMYLCASSSTHDRGRKFFGPGTRLTVL.

This rearrangement joins TRBV12-3 or TRBV12-4 to TRBJ1-2, with TRBD1 as a possible D gene (6 bases). This CDR3 region has 11 residues. The V and J ends lost 6 bases and 8 bases respectively, with 10 bases between them. The CDR3 is CASRNRDGYTF. In DNA, the CDR3 is TGTGCCAGCAGAAACAGGGACGGCTACACCTTC.

About this clone: At the DNA level, this CDR3 is encoded by other sequences in the same sample as well. The chain employs TRBV30 and TRBJ2-3; TRBD2 is a possible D gene (7 bases). The CDR3 has 15 amino acids. Germline V gives CDR1 GTSNPN, CDR2 SVGIG (reference sequence). V was pared by 2 bases and J by 0 bases, with 12 bases between. This chain's CDR3 is CAWSKGGGSTDTQYF. The CDR3 DNA reads as TGTGCCTGGAGTAAGGGAGGGGGAAGCACAGATACGCAGTATTTT.

The rearrangement links TRBV19 to TRBJ2-3, with 8 nucleotides matching TRBD1. The CDR3 totals 15 residues. In germline, CDR1 is LNHDA, CDR2 SQIVND (reference sequence). The junction had 8 bases not matched to a gene; V was cut back by 4 bases and J by 5 bases. CDR3 loop: CASSNDRGREDTQYF. For the CDR3, the DNA is TGTGCCAGTAGTAACGACAGGGGCCGAGAAGATACGCAGTATTTT.

J is TRBJ1-6 and V is TRBV6-5; 10 bases are a match to TRBD1. The CDR3 is made up of 16 amino acids. CDR1 is MNHEY, CDR2 SVGAGI, per germline. With 2 bases clipped from V and 9 bases from J, the junction kept 7 bases outside the gene matches. The CDR3 sequence is CASSYKARQGASPLHF. The DNA for the CDR3 is TGTGCCAGCAGTTACAAAGCTAGACAGGGGGCTTCACCCCTCCACTTT.

The chain uses TRBV18 and TRBJ1-1; D perhaps matches TRBD1 (6 bases). Deletions cut 6 bases from V and 5 bases from J, with 16 bases between. CDR1 is KGHSH and CDR2 is LQKENI in the germline V gene. CDR3 size: 14 residues. CDR3 in DNA: TGTGCCAGCTCTCTCGAAAGGGGGAATACTGAAGCTTTCTTT. This translates into CASSLERGNTEAFF.

This clone was counted a single time. The gene calls are TRBV5-8 and TRBJ2-3; D is unclear. Germline-derived CDR1 and CDR2 are SGHTS and YDEGEE. CDR3 length: 15 amino acids. The V gene lost 1 base and the J gene lost 2 bases, with 11 bases spanning the gap. The CDR3 DNA reads TGTGCCAGCAGCTTGATAACGGGTGTCACAGATACGCAGTATTTT. Protein product: CASSLITGVTDTQYF.

V and J are TRBV7-9 and TRBJ1-2, with 7 bases lining up with TRBD1. With 2 bases clipped from V and 8 bases from J, the junction kept 8 bases outside the gene matches. The CDR3 is made up of 14 amino acids. CDR1 is SEHNR and CDR2 is FQNEAQ in the germline V gene (reference sequence). The CDR3 bases are TGTGCCAGCAGCTTACTCAAACAGGGGAAAGGCTACACCTTC. Encoded protein: CASSLLKQGKGYTF.

This sequence joins TRBV5-5 and TRBJ1-5; unclear D gene. CDR3 length: 17 amino acids. The V gene lost 0 bases and the J gene lost 0 bases, with 13 bases spanning the gap. Germline values: CDR1 SGHKS, CDR2 YYEKEE (reference sequence). CDR3 in DNA: TGTGCCAGCAGCTTGGATTTTTGGCACATTAGCAATCAGCCCCAGCATTTT. Protein sequence: CASSLDFWHISNQPQHF.

The V call is TRBV5-6, the J call TRBJ2-3; D uncertain. The CDR3 is made up of 14 amino acids. Germline V gene data show CDR1 as SGHDT and CDR2 as YYEEEE. Trimming removed 0 bases from V and 2 bases from J, with 7 bases in between. The CDR3 DNA reads TGTGCCAGCAGCTTGGACACTACCACAGATACGCAGTATTTT. Its protein is CASSLDTTTDTQYF.

This clone was seen a handful of times. The chain employs TRBV5-1 and TRBJ2-1; unclear D gene. Germline-derived CDR1 and CDR2 are SGHRS and YFSETQ. The ends were cut back, 0 bases at V and 0 bases at J, with 7 bases in the middle. The CDR3 length is 15 residues. CDR3 sequence reads: CASSLDSSSYNEQFF. The CDR3 DNA reads TGCGCCAGCAGCTTGGACTCGAGCTCCTACAATGAGCAGTTCTTC.

The chain carries TRBV12-5 and TRBJ1-3; no clear D. V was trimmed by 3 bases and J by 0 bases, leaving 9 bases between them. The CDR3 runs 15 residues. CDR1 and CDR2 from the germline V gene are LGHNT and FRNRAP. In nucleotides, the CDR3 is TGTGCTAGTGGTTTAATTCCGGGCTCTGGAAACACCATATATTTT. Its translation: CASGLIPGSGNTIYF.

The chain joins TRBV6-1 to TRBJ1-1; D unresolved. V lost 1 base and J lost 4, with 16 bases in between. The CDR3 runs to 16 residues. Germline CDR1 and CDR2: MNHNS and SASEGT. The DNA of the CDR3 is TGTGCCAGCAGTGAAGTGGATAGTGCGGCGGGCACTGAAGCTTTCTTT. It translates to CASSEVDSAAGTEAFF.

The chain joins TRBV10-2 to TRBJ2-2; TRBD2 aligns across 10 bases. Germline assignment: CDR1 WSHSY and CDR2 SAAADI. The CDR3 is 15 amino acids. V lost 5 bases, J lost 5 bases, and 5 bases stayed unmatched. DNA of the CDR3: TGCGCCAGCAGTAGAGCGGGGGGGCAGACCGGGGAGCTGTTTTTT. Encoded protein: CASSRAGGQTGELFF.

The chain has TRBV7-8 and TRBJ2-7, with 10 bases lining up with TRBD2. J was trimmed by 2 bases and V by 5 bases; bases with no gene match: 6. CDR1 is SGHVS, CDR2 FQNEAQ, per germline. The length of the CDR3 is 15 residues. CDR3 region: CASSTLAGVPYEQYF. CDR3 DNA: TGTGCCAGCAGCACTCTAGCGGGGGTTCCCTACGAGCAGTACTTC.

The chain combines TRBV13 with TRBJ2-7, with 8 bases that match TRBD1. Trimming at V came to 5 bases and at J to 2 bases, leaving 5 bases not matched to a gene. The length of the CDR3 is 14 residues. Looked up from germline, CDR1 is PRHDT and CDR2 is FYEKMQ (reference sequence). The CDR3 sequence: CASSPRDRPYEQYF. Written as DNA, the CDR3 is TGTGCCAGCAGCCCCCGGGACAGGCCCTACGAGCAGTACTTC.

The chain joins TRBV7-3 to TRBJ2-2, with a weak D call TRBD1 (6 bases). V was trimmed by 6 bases and J by 3 bases, leaving 11 bases between them. Germline CDR1 and CDR2: SGHTA and FQGTGA. This CDR3 is built from 14 residues. The CDR3 nucleotides are TGTGCCAGCAGAAGGGACACCGACACCGGGGAGCTGTTTTTT. Translated: CASRRDTDTGELFF.

The chain employs TRBV11-2 and TRBJ1-2; no clear D gene. Germline-derived CDR1 and CDR2 are SGHAT and FQNNGV. CDR3 length: 13 residues. Trimming removed 5 bases from V and 0 bases from J, with 7 bases in between. The CDR3 is CASSPGANYGYTF. The CDR3 region has the DNA TGTGCCAGCAGCCCGGGAGCTAACTATGGCTACACCTTC. The full variable domain, with the rest looked up from reference TRBV11-2 and TRBJ1-2, is EAGVAQSPRYKIIEKRQSVAFWCNPISGHATLYWYQQILGQGPKLLIQFQNNGVVDDSQLPKDRFSAERLKGVDSTLKIQPAKLEDSAVYLCASSPGANYGYTFGSGTRLTVV.

The gene calls are TRBV11-2 and TRBJ1-1, with D tentatively TRBD1 (6 bases). This CDR3 has 15 residues. Trimming took 5 bases from V and 5 from J, leaving 18 bases between them. CDR1 and CDR2 from the germline V gene are SGHAT and FQNNGV. Here the CDR3 DNA reads TGTGCCAGCAGCCACGCAAGTATTGGACAGACTGAAGCTTTCTTT. This gives the protein CASSHASIGQTEAFF.

This clone came up once. The genes are TRBV10-3 and TRBJ1-3; D gene unclear. The length of the CDR3 is 14 residues. The germline gives CDR1 ENHRY, CDR2 SYGVKD. Trimming stripped 3 bases from V and 0 bases from J, with 6 bases between. The CDR3 protein is CAISDGVSGNTIYF. The DNA of the CDR3 is TGTGCCATCAGTGACGGGGTCTCTGGAAACACCATATATTTT.

The chain joins TRBV5-1 to TRBJ1-1; D is ambiguous. This CDR3 has 16 amino acids. Trimming pared 3 bases from V and 0 bases from J, leaving 15 bases between. Germline lookup yields CDR1 SGHRS and CDR2 YFSETQ. The CDR3 spells CASSWTQLEMNTEAFF. CDR3 bases: TGCGCCAGCAGCTGGACCCAACTAGAGATGAACACTGAAGCTTTCTTT.